This is a list of T cell receptor beta chains from one sample in a study of shared clonotypes between healthy human individuals. TCRdb's copy holds only in-frame clones and misses some; the assay was immunoSEQ multiplex PCR. The sample holds about 470,000 clones, 70% to 80% seen once. The sequenced sample was PBMCs. The receptors were gathered from a woman aged 40 to 50 in good health. Some clones in this sample may be carry-over from other donors' samples. CDR3s include the opening cysteine and the closing phenylalanine or tryptophan. D genes are given only for firm matches. Size tells how often a clone was seen (once, few, many) or the class of an expanded clone, and some rows leave it out.

d_call,clone_size,v_call,j_call,cdr3_aa,cdr3_nt
TRBD1,-,TRBV6-1,TRBJ1-5,CASSDMTGISNQPQHF,TGTGCCAGCAGTGACATGACAGGGATTAGCAATCAGCCCCAGCATTTT
-,-,TRBV5-1,TRBJ2-3,CASSLWVSGVDTQYF,TGCGCCAGCAGCTTGTGGGTTAGCGGAGTGGATACGCAGTATTTT
TRBD1,-,TRBV7-2,TRBJ1-2,CASSPRDRVYGYTF,TGTGCCAGCAGCCCTCGAGACAGGGTCTATGGCTACACCTTC
-,few,TRBV27,TRBJ2-3,CASTEQGYSTDTQYF,TGTGCCAGCACCGAGCAGGGATATAGCACAGATACGCAGTATTTT
TRBD2,-,TRBV30,TRBJ2-3,CAWSELAGLTDTQYF,TGTGCCTGGAGTGAACTAGCGGGACTTACAGATACGCAGTATTTT
TRBD2,-,TRBV2,TRBJ2-2,CASRGGRLTGELFF,TGTGCCAGCCGTGGCGGGAGACTCACCGGGGAGCTGTTTTTT
-,once,TRBV7-2,TRBJ2-5,CASSPARGTQYF,TGTGCCAGCAGTCCCGCCAGGGGGACCCAGTACTTC
TRBD1,-,TRBV7-7,TRBJ2-1,CASSPRTGGSEQFF,TGTGCCAGCAGCCCCCGGACAGGGGGCAGTGAGCAGTTCTTC
TRBD1,-,TRBV5-8,TRBJ1-2,CASSFPQGGTNYGYTF,TGTGCCAGCAGCTTCCCGCAGGGGGGCACTAACTATGGCTACACCTTC
-,-,TRBV19,TRBJ2-1,CASSRTGRSTYNEQFF,TGTGCCAGTAGTCGGACCGGGAGAAGTACCTACAATGAGCAGTTCTTC
-,-,TRBV28,TRBJ2-7,CASSLPSWGYEQYF,TGTGCCAGCAGTTTACCCAGTTGGGGTTACGAGCAGTACTTC
-,-,TRBV19,TRBJ2-7,CASSISGRPYEQYF,TGTGCCAGTAGTATCTCCGGGAGACCCTACGAGCAGTACTTC
TRBD1,-,TRBV6-1,TRBJ1-1,CASSNRGHTEAFF,TGTGCCAGCAGTAACAGGGGTCACACTGAAGCTTTCTTT
-,-,TRBV6-6,TRBJ2-1,CASRPNYNEQFF,TGTGCCAGCAGACCCAACTACAATGAGCAGTTCTTC
TRBD2,few,TRBV27,TRBJ2-2,CASSLSFGGRKAGELFF,TGTGCCAGCAGTTTATCATTCGGCGGGAGGAAAGCCGGGGAGCTGTTTTTT
TRBD1,once,TRBV6-5,TRBJ2-6,CASSYSVGGWANVLTF,TGTGCCAGCAGTTACTCGGTAGGGGGCTGGGCCAACGTCCTGACTTTC
-,-,TRBV27,TRBJ2-2,CASSPQQEGTGELFF,TGTGCCAGCAGTCCTCAACAGGAGGGGACCGGGGAGCTGTTTTTT
-,-,TRBV30,TRBJ2-2,CAWSPWDRLNTGELFF,TGTGCCTGGAGCCCTTGGGACCGGTTGAACACCGGGGAGCTGTTTTTT
TRBD1,-,TRBV28,TRBJ1-2,CASSLGTGVYGYTF,TGTGCCAGCAGTCTCGGGACAGGGGTCTATGGCTACACCTTC
TRBD1,-,TRBV18,TRBJ2-5,CASSPQGQLEETQYF,TGTGCCAGCTCACCGCAGGGACAGCTAGAGGAGACCCAGTACTTC
TRBD2,-,TRBV4-3,TRBJ2-5,CASSQSPGTSRPETQYF,TGCGCCAGCAGCCAAAGCCCCGGGACTAGTCGGCCAGAGACCCAGTACTTC
-,few,TRBV2,TRBJ1-5,CASSEVAEGGQPQHF,TGTGCCAGCAGTGAAGTGGCCGAAGGAGGTCAGCCCCAGCATTTT
-,-,TRBV1,TRBJ2-7,CTSSQVREQYF,TGCACCAGCAGCCAAGTGAGGGAGCAGTACTTC
-,-,TRBV7-2,TRBJ2-5,CASSLVSAVGTQYF,TGTGCCAGCAGCTTAGTGTCAGCCGTCGGGACCCAGTACTTC
TRBD2,-,TRBV5-4,TRBJ2-1,CASSSGGLARVRIDEQFF,TGTGCCAGCAGCTCGGGGGGGTTGGCTAGGGTACGAATAGATGAGCAGTTCTTC
TRBD2,once,TRBV30,TRBJ2-1,CAWSVGGRVDEQFF,TGTGCCTGGAGTGTAGGCGGGAGAGTAGATGAGCAGTTCTTC
TRBD1,-,TRBV2,TRBJ2-7,CASRRDSISYEQYF,TGTGCCAGCAGAAGGGACAGTATTTCCTACGAGCAGTACTTC
TRBD1,once,TRBV27,TRBJ1-3,CASTAGQGLGNTIYF,TGTGCCAGCACCGCGGGACAGGGTCTTGGAAACACCATATATTTT
-,-,TRBV5-1,TRBJ2-1,CASSVDSYNEQFF,TGCGCCAGCAGCGTGGACTCCTACAATGAGCAGTTCTTC
-,-,TRBV7-9,TRBJ2-7,CASSPGSPSHGQYF,TGTGCCAGCAGCCCCGGGAGCCCAAGTCACGGGCAGTACTTC
-,-,TRBV15,TRBJ2-1,CATSRVWRSGREVYNEQFF,TGTGCCACCAGCAGAGTCTGGCGTTCTGGCAGGGAGGTTTACAATGAGCAGTTCTTC
-,-,TRBV10-1,TRBJ2-7,CASSESPFYGTETYEQYF,TGCGCCAGCAGTGAGTCCCCCTTCTACGGGACGGAGACCTACGAGCAGTACTTC
-,-,TRBV27,TRBJ2-7,CASSAGTQILGEQYF,TGTGCCAGCAGTGCCGGGACTCAGATTCTGGGCGAGCAGTACTTC
-,-,TRBV2,TRBJ1-2,CASSDIDRFYGYTF,TGTGCCAGCAGTGACATAGACAGGTTCTATGGCTACACCTTC
TRBD2,-,TRBV6-5,TRBJ2-7,CAISETSGRYEQYF,TGTGCCATCAGTGAGACTAGCGGGAGGTACGAGCAGTACTTC
TRBD2,once,TRBV28,TRBJ2-5,CASSTPGGRETQYF,TGTGCCAGCAGCACCCCCGGGGGGAGAGAGACCCAGTACTTC
-,-,TRBV9,TRBJ1-3,CASSVAPTDTIYF,TGTGCCAGCAGCGTAGCCCCGACGGACACCATATATTTT
TRBD2,-,TRBV10-3,TRBJ2-1,CAISPLAGDPTNEQFF,TGTGCCATCAGTCCCCTAGCGGGAGACCCCACAAATGAGCAGTTCTTC
-,-,TRBV6-1,TRBJ1-5,CASSDADSPRGPQHF,TGTGCCAGCAGTGACGCGGACTCTCCTAGGGGGCCCCAGCATTTT
-,-,TRBV27,TRBJ2-1,CASSSQGPSYNEQFF,TGTGCCAGCAGTTCCCAGGGCCCTTCCTACAATGAGCAGTTCTTC
-,-,TRBV28,TRBJ2-7,CASSGRGQPYEQYF,TGTGCCAGCAGCGGGCGCGGGCAACCCTACGAGCAGTACTTC
-,once,TRBV6-1,TRBJ1-4,CAGSTAFNEKLFF,TGTGCCGGTTCGACAGCTTTTAATGAAAAACTGTTTTTT
-,-,TRBV18,TRBJ2-4,CASSLGPAGNIQYF,TGTGCCAGCTCACTCGGTCCGGCCGGGAACATTCAGTACTTC
TRBD2,-,TRBV6-6,TRBJ2-6,CASLLAGTSGANVLTF,TGTGCCAGCCTCCTAGCGGGGACCTCTGGGGCCAACGTCCTGACTTTC
TRBD1,many,TRBV6-1,TRBJ1-2,CASSVGLQGTYGYTF,TGTGCCAGCAGTGTAGGCCTACAGGGGACCTATGGCTACACCTTC
TRBD2,once,TRBV11-2,TRBJ2-1,CASSLRGAYNEQFF,TGTGCCAGCAGCTTACGGGGGGCCTACAATGAGCAGTTCTTC
TRBD1,-,TRBV10-1,TRBJ1-6,CAITLGQGARAYNSPLHF,TGCGCCATCACCCTGGGACAGGGGGCTAGGGCCTATAATTCACCCCTCCACTTT
-,-,TRBV4-2,TRBJ2-3,CASSQDMGQNTDTQYF,TGTGCCAGCAGCCAAGATATGGGCCAGAACACAGATACGCAGTATTTT
-,-,TRBV4-3,TRBJ1-5,CASSQDRQGQPQHF,TGCGCCAGCAGCCAAGATCGTCAGGGGCAGCCCCAGCATTTT